This TCR beta chain comes out of a study of T cell repertoires in cytomegalovirus infection. Germline V gene data show CDR1 as MDHEN and CDR2 as SYDVKM. V gave up 8 bases and J gave up 7 bases, with 9 bases separating them. The CDR3 is made up of 10 amino acids. TCRdb independently ran MiXCR on the reads; one entry per CDR3 protein. This sample carries about 740,000 distinct CDR3 sequences, less than 40% of them seen once, and the ten largest clones take around 2.6%. Sequencing was done on a sample of PBMCs. V and J are TRBV28 and TRBJ2-7, with D possibly being TRBD1 (5 bases). The receptor was isolated from a human donor in good health (CMV status not recorded). Some clones in this sample may be carry-over from other donors' samples. CDR3 amino acids: CASGAREQYF. In DNA, the CDR3 is TGTGCCAGCGGGGCTAGGGAGCAGTACTTC.